Included here is one TCR beta chain sequence, with context. Its antigen is unidentified. Recipients boosted at about 4 weeks or about 12 weeks are pooled. Using immunoSEQ multiplex PCR, the repertoire was profiled, and TCRdb retains in-frame clones only, with some absent. The data show tens of thousands of clones, with 80% to 90% seen just once and about 9.4% held by the top ten. The record originates from a study of T cell responses to AZD1222 COVID-19 vaccine. Study outcomes and limitations: Clonal diversity was possibly underestimated, and the donors were mostly white British, with more females. No day 14 peak samples; only post-peak repertoires were characterized. At study baseline, merely five or six AZD1222 recipients were seropositive.

The receptor was derived from an adult who received the AZD1222 COVID-19 vaccine. Sequenced here: peripheral blood, sampled 28 days after the second AZD1222 dose.

CDR3 loop: CASSAVQGVAYEQYF. The CDR3 nucleotides read TGTGCCAGCAGCGCTGTACAGGGGGTCGCCTACGAGCAGTACTTC. V gene TRBV7-8 combines with J gene TRBJ2-7, with 8 bases matching TRBD1. This CDR3 has 15 amino acids. Trimming removed 5 bases from V and 2 bases from J; junction bases left unmatched: 8. The germline CDR1 and CDR2 sequences are SGHVS and FQNEAQ.